The rows below give T cell receptor beta chains drawn from one sample of a study of blood T cells in healthy people across ages. TCRdb reanalysed the 5' RACE reads using MiXCR and keeps one entry per CDR3 protein. The sample carries 1.2 million to 1.5 million distinct CDR3 sequences, 59% recorded once. Sequenced sample: blood. The receptors were gathered from a man between 18 and 29 years old in good health. Each CDR3 is given with its conserved first and last residue. The listing skips clone size in some rows; elsewhere it reads once, few, many or a size class.

>NA|TRBJ1-2|TRBV27
CASSPEDKTNYGYTF
>NA|TRBJ2-2|TRBV4-1
CDSSPLAGANTGELFF
>NA|TRBJ2-4|TRBV6-5
CASSPHRGRNIQYF
>NA|TRBJ2-7|TRBV7-2
CASSNQRNEQYF
>NA|TRBJ1-1|TRBV18
CASSPWGNYEAFF
>few|TRBJ1-2|TRBV20-1
CSAREAGNRIGGYTF
>NA|TRBJ1-2|TRBV5-4
CASSDASYGYTF
>NA|TRBJ1-2|TRBV12-3/TRBV12-4
CASSWTGTGLPFYGYTF
>NA|TRBJ1-4|TRBV3-1
CASSQEGWSEKLFF
>NA|TRBJ1-1|TRBV28
CASSLLGGRSEAFF
>few|TRBJ2-1|TRBV5-1
CASSQAGGRYNEQFF
>NA|TRBJ2-7|TRBV20-1
CSFLADINEQYF
>few|TRBJ2-7|TRBV6-5
CASKVSGMSSYEQYF
>NA|TRBJ2-1|TRBV24-1
CATSGRTSYNEQFF
>NA|TRBJ2-2|TRBV4-2
CASSPSLNPNTGELFF
>NA|TRBJ1-6|TRBV12-3/TRBV12-4
CASSLGSGNSPLHF
>NA|TRBJ2-1|TRBV7-2
CASSLDPGRSYNDHKFF
>NA|TRBJ2-7|TRBV5-5
CASSYVPGGVYEQYF
>NA|TRBJ2-4|TRBV28
CASSPRGRENIQYF
>few|TRBJ2-1|TRBV29-1
CSALAGTYNEQFF
>once|TRBJ2-1|TRBV18
CASSVQEQQFF
>NA|TRBJ2-1|TRBV6-6
CASTIGGSYNEQFF
>many|TRBJ2-1|TRBV5-1
CASSLEGDEQFF
>NA|TRBJ2-7|TRBV15
CATSTRPPHEQYF
>NA|TRBJ2-3|TRBV6-2/TRBV6-3
CASILAGVTDTQYF
>few|TRBJ2-7|TRBV20-1
CSARDDGGVNIHEQYF
>NA|TRBJ2-3|TRBV4-1
CASSHGGSSTDTQYF
>few|TRBJ2-1|TRBV9
CASSTHLSGSWQFF
>few|TRBJ1-2|TRBV7-9
CASSLRGHNYGYTF
>NA|TRBJ2-7|TRBV2
CASRGGGTSGSTWYEQYF
>NA|TRBJ2-7|TRBV20-1
CSATKGQGSYEQYF
>NA|TRBJ2-1|TRBV29-1
CSGQGGTSGKVTYNEQFF
>few|TRBJ2-7|TRBV27
CASSVQISYEQYF
>NA|TRBJ2-1|TRBV5-5
CASSFLQGKQFF
>NA|TRBJ2-5|TRBV9
CASSVVAIQETQYF
>NA|TRBJ2-1|TRBV27
CASSIGRYNEQFF